The clone carrying this T cell receptor (beta chain) was seen a handful of times. The sample originates from a study of T cells after yellow fever vaccination. Germline trimming cut 7 bases from V and 0 bases from J; bases unmatched to any gene: 3. This CDR3 spans 14 amino acids. MiXCR, applied by TCRdb to the 5' RACE reads, yields one record per CDR3 protein. The sample consists of a few hundred thousand distinct CDR3 sequences, about 8.7% of them appearing once. The material was PBMCs, obtained on the day of the first yellow fever vaccination. The V call is TRBV12-3 or TRBV12-4, the J call TRBJ2-3, with TRBD2 identical over 8 bases. This TCR came from a man between 18 and 35 years old who received the YFV17D yellow fever vaccine. CDR3 DNA: TGTGCCAGCACCGGGGGGGTCAGCACAGATACGCAGTATTTT. This sequence encodes CASTGGVSTDTQYF.